These T cell receptor beta chains were read from a single sample in a study of blood T cell repertoires in COVID-19. Only in-frame clones appear in the TCRdb table, and some are missing; sequencing was by immunoSEQ multiplex PCR. Here the sample spans about 180,000 clones, 80% to 90% being singletons. The sample comprised PBMCs or T cells enriched from blood (not recorded which). Every receptor here comes from a young woman who had recovered from COVID-19. The CDR3 runs from the conserved cysteine through the conserved F or W. D genes are given only for firm matches. Only part of the rows carry a size: once, few, many, or a class if the clone is expanded.

v_gene,d_gene,j_gene,abundance,len,CDR3nt,CDR3aa
TRBV20-1,TRBD1,TRBJ2-1,once,10,TGCAGTGCTTCGACAGGGGCCCAGTTCTTC,CSASTGAQFF
TRBV21-1,NA,TRBJ1-3,NA,15,TGTGCCAGCAGCAAAGTGGTCAGGGTAAGGGACACCATATATTTT,CASSKVVRVRDTIYF
TRBV2,TRBD1,TRBJ1-2,NA,15,TGTGCCAGCAGTGCCCACGACAGGGGGGACTATGGCTACACCTTC,CASSAHDRGDYGYTF
TRBV7-9,NA,TRBJ1-1,few,15,TGTGCCAGCAGCTTAGCGCAGCGGGGGCGAACTGAAGCTTTCTTT,CASSLAQRGRTEAFF
TRBV28,TRBD1,TRBJ1-1,NA,13,TGTGCCAGCAGCTTGGGACAGGGGGGTGAAGCTTTCTTT,CASSLGQGGEAFF
TRBV2,NA,TRBJ1-6,NA,16,TGTGCCAGCAGGGGGAGGGGGAGCTTGAGTAATTCACCCCTCCACTTT,CASRGRGSLSNSPLHF
TRBV18,TRBD1,TRBJ1-2,NA,13,TGTGCCAGCTCACCAGAGACAGGGCTTGGCTACACCTTC,CASSPETGLGYTF
TRBV11-2,NA,TRBJ1-6,NA,15,TGTGCCAGCAGCTTAATCGGGGGGCAGGATTCACCCCTCCACTTT,CASSLIGGQDSPLHF
TRBV4-3,NA,TRBJ2-3,NA,15,TGCGCCAGCAGCCCTTTTGCGGAGAGCACAGATACGCAGTATTTT,CASSPFAESTDTQYF
TRBV18,TRBD1,TRBJ1-1,NA,18,TGTGCCAGCTCACCACAGTTGTCGGACAGGGGGTATAACACTGAAGCTTTCTTT,CASSPQLSDRGYNTEAFF
TRBV5-1,NA,TRBJ1-1,NA,14,TGCGCCAGCAGCTTGTCCGGTGGGCAGAATGAAGCTTTCTTT,CASSLSGGQNEAFF
TRBV7-6,NA,TRBJ2-6,NA,17,TGTGCCAGCAGCTTAGGTCCAGGGGTGACTGGGGCCAACGTCCTGACTTTC,CASSLGPGVTGANVLTF
TRBV29-1,NA,TRBJ1-1,NA,13,TGCAGCGTTGAGGAAGGGGGAAACACTGAAGCTTTCTTT,CSVEEGGNTEAFF
TRBV6-6,NA,TRBJ1-5,NA,15,TGTGCCAGCAATCCGGACATGATCGGCAATCAGCCCCAGCATTTT,CASNPDMIGNQPQHF
TRBV14,TRBD1,TRBJ2-2,NA,17,TGTGCCAGCAGGGGAGCTTCCAGGGGGTTACGGGCCGGGGAGCTGTTTTTT,CASRGASRGLRAGELFF
TRBV6-2/TRBV6-3,NA,TRBJ1-2,NA,13,TGTGCCAGCAGCCCTGGAGGATGGGAGCGCTACACCTTC,CASSPGGWERYTF
TRBV11-2,TRBD1,TRBJ1-2,NA,15,TGTGCCAGCAGCTTAACCGGGACAGGGGACTATGGCTACACCTTC,CASSLTGTGDYGYTF
TRBV30,NA,TRBJ1-4,NA,15,TGTGCCTTTTTGGAGTTTGCTGCAACTAATGAAAAACTGTTTTTT,CAFLEFAATNEKLFF
TRBV7-9,NA,TRBJ2-3,NA,15,TGTGCCAGCACCCCCGTTGAGGGAAACACAGATACGCAGTATTTT,CASTPVEGNTDTQYF
TRBV7-9,NA,TRBJ1-6,NA,13,TGTGCCAGCAGCCCAAGAGCGGCCTCACCCCTCCACTTT,CASSPRAASPLHF
TRBV19,NA,TRBJ1-5,NA,17,TGTGCCAGTAGTATTCCAGGGATTCGCTATAGCAATCAGCCCCAGCATTTT,CASSIPGIRYSNQPQHF
TRBV9,TRBD1,TRBJ1-1,NA,15,TGTGCCAGCAGCGCCGCGGGACAGGCCCTAACGAGGGCTTTCTTT,CASSAAGQALTRAFF
TRBV5-1,NA,TRBJ2-3,NA,17,TGCGCCAGCAGCTTGGCCATAGGTCTCCACAGCGGGGATACGCAGTATTTT,CASSLAIGLHSGDTQYF
TRBV6-2/TRBV6-3,TRBD1,TRBJ1-4,NA,15,TGTGCCAGCAGCCCCGGGACAGTCGACAATGAAAAACTGTTTTTT,CASSPGTVDNEKLFF
TRBV7-8,NA,TRBJ2-3,NA,14,TGTGCCAGCAGCAGGGGACTTTCCACAGATACGCAGTATTTT,CASSRGLSTDTQYF
TRBV5-1,TRBD1,TRBJ2-7,NA,14,TGCGCCAGCAACCCGACAGGGGGCACCTACGAGCAGTACTTC,CASNPTGGTYEQYF
TRBV6-4,TRBD2,TRBJ2-2,NA,16,TGTGCCAGCGTGGCTAGCGGGAGGGCTTTGACCGGGGAGCTGTTTTTT,CASVASGRALTGELFF
TRBV7-2,NA,TRBJ2-7,NA,14,TGTGCCAGCAGCTTAGTCGAGCTGCCCTACGAGCAGTACTTC,CASSLVELPYEQYF
TRBV9,TRBD1,TRBJ1-2,NA,17,TGTGCCAGCACGGGTGACCTTGGACAGGGGACGTACTATGGCTACACCTTC,CASTGDLGQGTYYGYTF
TRBV7-2,NA,TRBJ2-7,NA,13,TGTGCCAGCTCTATGAGGTGGGCCTACGAGCAGTACTTC,CASSMRWAYEQYF
TRBV18,NA,TRBJ1-5,NA,15,TGTGCCAGCTCACCAGGAGGACGCGGCAATCAGCCCCAGCATTTT,CASSPGGRGNQPQHF
TRBV27,NA,TRBJ1-1,NA,13,TGTGCCAGCAGTTTCGCGCCAGGCACTGAAGCTTTCTTT,CASSFAPGTEAFF
TRBV14,NA,TRBJ1-3,NA,17,TGTGCCAGCAGCCACGGCCTCCTTCGTCGACAGGGAAACACCATATATTTT,CASSHGLLRRQGNTIYF
TRBV4-2,TRBD2,TRBJ2-3,NA,16,TGTGCCAGCAGCCAATCGACTAGCCTAAACACAGATACGCAGTATTTT,CASSQSTSLNTDTQYF
TRBV11-2,NA,TRBJ1-1,NA,13,TGTGCCAGCAGCTCAGTTGGTGTGACTGAAGCTTTCTTT,CASSSVGVTEAFF
TRBV5-6,NA,TRBJ1-6,NA,15,TGTGCCAGCAGTCGGCAGGGTTTGGGTAATTCACCCCTCCACTTT,CASSRQGLGNSPLHF
TRBV2,NA,TRBJ2-7,NA,12,TGTGCCAGCGTTCGGGGTGGCTACGAGCAGTACTTC,CASVRGGYEQYF
TRBV10-3,TRBD2,TRBJ2-1,NA,14,TGTGCCATCAGTGAGTCCGGGGGGGCCAATGAGCAGTTCTTC,CAISESGGANEQFF
TRBV2,NA,TRBJ2-2,NA,14,TGTGCCAGCAGTGTTCTTTCGAACACCGGGGAGCTGTTTTTT,CASSVLSNTGELFF
TRBV5-5,NA,TRBJ1-1,once,13,TGTGCCAGCAGCTTGGGACAGTCCACTGAAGCTTTCTTT,CASSLGQSTEAFF
TRBV6-4,TRBD1,TRBJ2-2,NA,15,TGTGCCAGCAGTCCCGGGACAGGAGGCACCGGGGAGCTGTTTTTT,CASSPGTGGTGELFF
TRBV2,TRBD1,TRBJ1-2,NA,12,TGTGCCAGCACAGGGACAGCAGGCGGCTACACCTTC,CASTGTAGGYTF
TRBV27,NA,TRBJ1-5,once,15,TGTGCCAGCAGTTTAAGCGGTGGGGGCAATCAGCCCCAGCATTTT,CASSLSGGGNQPQHF
TRBV7-3,TRBD2,TRBJ2-3,NA,14,TGTGCCAGCAGCTTGACTAGCAGCACAGATACGCAGTATTTT,CASSLTSSTDTQYF
TRBV9,NA,TRBJ1-2,once,13,TGTGCCAGCAGCGTAGAGGGGGGGTATGGCTACACCTTC,CASSVEGGYGYTF
TRBV29-1,NA,TRBJ1-4,NA,12,TGCAGTGCGGGGGAGGCTAATGAAAAACTGTTTTTT,CSAGEANEKLFF
TRBV11-3,NA,TRBJ2-2,NA,14,TGTGCCAGTGCTTCGCGCCCGAACGGCGGGGAGCTGTTTTTT,CASASRPNGGELFF
TRBV5-6,NA,TRBJ1-5,NA,14,TGTGCCAGCAGCTTGGGCCAGTTAAATCAGCCCCAGCATTTT,CASSLGQLNQPQHF